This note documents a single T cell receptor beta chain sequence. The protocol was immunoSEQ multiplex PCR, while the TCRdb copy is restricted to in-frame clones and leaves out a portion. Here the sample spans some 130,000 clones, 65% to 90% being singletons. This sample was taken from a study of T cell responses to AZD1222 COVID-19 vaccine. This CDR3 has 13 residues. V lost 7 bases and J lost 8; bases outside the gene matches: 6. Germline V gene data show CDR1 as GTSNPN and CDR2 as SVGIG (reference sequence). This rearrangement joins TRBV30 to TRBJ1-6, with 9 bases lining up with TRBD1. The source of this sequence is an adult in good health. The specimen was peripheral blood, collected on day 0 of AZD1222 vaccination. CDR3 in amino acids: CAYVGTGHSPLHF. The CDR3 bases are TGTGCCTACGTCGGGACAGGGCATTCACCCCTCCACTTT.